This T cell receptor beta chain came from a study of blood T cell repertoires in COVID-19. Study as a whole: Samples taken during acute and convalescent COVID-19 were collected in the United States, Italy and Spain. T cells, B-cell-depleted T cells, or PBMCs supplied cDNA or gDNA.

Seattle researchers signed up patients amid active infection and tracked them longitudinally. The germline gives CDR1 MNHEY, CDR2 SVGAGI. The germline V and J ends were trimmed by 5 bases and 3 bases, with 14 bases remaining between them. This CDR3 is 15 amino acids long. In the original analysis: Estimation of nucleated cell counts was performed using reference gene primer amplification. Profiling relied on immunoSEQ multiplex PCR, and the TCRdb table lists in-frame clones only, not all of them. V and J calls plus clone size are reproduced from that table; the DNA served to infer D and trimming. The profile shows 100,000 to 150,000 clones, approximately 89% of them singletons. This clone has more than one count but fewer than ten.

This TCR was sampled from an elderly woman with COVID-19, enrolled during active disease. The chain links TRBV6-5 to TRBJ1-5; D might be TRBD1 (6 bases). Material: peripheral blood. Here the CDR3 DNA reads TGTGCCAGCAGTCTACAGGGAAGTTACAATCAGCCCCAGCATTTT. It translates to CASSLQGSYNQPQHF.